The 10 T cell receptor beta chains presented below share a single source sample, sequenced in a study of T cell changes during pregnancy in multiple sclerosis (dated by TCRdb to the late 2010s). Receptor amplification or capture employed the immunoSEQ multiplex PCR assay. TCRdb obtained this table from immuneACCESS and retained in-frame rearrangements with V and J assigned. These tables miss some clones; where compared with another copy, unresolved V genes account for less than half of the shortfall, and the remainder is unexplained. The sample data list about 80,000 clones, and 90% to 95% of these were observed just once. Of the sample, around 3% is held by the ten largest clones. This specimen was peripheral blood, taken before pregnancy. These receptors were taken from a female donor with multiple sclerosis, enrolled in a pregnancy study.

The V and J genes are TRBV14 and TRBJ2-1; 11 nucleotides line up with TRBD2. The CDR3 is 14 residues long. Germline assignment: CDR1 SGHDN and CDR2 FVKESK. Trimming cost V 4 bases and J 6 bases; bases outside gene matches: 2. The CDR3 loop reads CASSRSGRANEQFF. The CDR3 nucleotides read TGTGCCAGCAGCCGTAGCGGGAGGGCCAATGAGCAGTTCTTC.

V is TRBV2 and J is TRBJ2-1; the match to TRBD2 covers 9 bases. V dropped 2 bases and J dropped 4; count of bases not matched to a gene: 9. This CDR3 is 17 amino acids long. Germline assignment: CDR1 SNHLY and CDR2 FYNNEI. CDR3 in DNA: TGTGCCAGCAGTGAATCAGCAGCGGGAGGCCTTTACAATGAGCAGTTCTTC. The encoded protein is CASSESAAGGLYNEQFF.

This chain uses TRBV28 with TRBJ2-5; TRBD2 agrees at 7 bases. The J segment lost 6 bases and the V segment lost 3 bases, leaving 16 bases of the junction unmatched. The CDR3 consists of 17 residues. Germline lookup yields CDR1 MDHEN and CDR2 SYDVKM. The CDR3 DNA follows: TGTGCCAGCAGTTTTTCGCCGCTCTCGGGACTACACAAGACCCAGTACTTC. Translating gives CASSFSPLSGLHKTQYF. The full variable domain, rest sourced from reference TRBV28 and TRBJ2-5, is DVKVTQSSRYLVKRTGEKVFLECVQDMDHENMFWYRQDPGLGLRLIYFSYDVKMKEKGDIPEGYSVSREKKERFSLILESASTNQTSMYLCASSFSPLSGLHKTQYFGPGTRLLVL.

This CDR3 is CASSETGNQETQYF. The CDR3 DNA reads as TGTGCCAGCAGTGAAACAGGGAACCAAGAGACCCAGTACTTC. The chain couples TRBV2 to TRBJ2-5, with D perhaps matching TRBD1 (6 bases). Germline V lookup: CDR1 SNHLY, CDR2 FYNNEI. Deletions cut 2 bases from V and 0 bases from J, with 7 bases between. This CDR3 region has 14 residues.

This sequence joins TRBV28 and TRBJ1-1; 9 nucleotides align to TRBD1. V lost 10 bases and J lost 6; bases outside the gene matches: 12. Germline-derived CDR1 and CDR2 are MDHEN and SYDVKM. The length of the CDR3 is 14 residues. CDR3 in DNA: TGTGCCACACAACAGGGGGCACGTCTACCTGAAGCTTTCTTT. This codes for CATQQGARLPEAFF.

The CDR3 is CASSEVLFRESQDEQYF. CDR3 nucleotide sequence: TGTGCCAGCAGTGAAGTGCTGTTCCGTGAGTCGCAAGACGAGCAGTACTTC. The V call is TRBV2, the J call TRBJ2-7; D is undetermined. Germline CDR1 is SNHLY and CDR2 is FYNNEI. This CDR3 contains 17 residues. Deletions cut 1 base from V and 5 bases from J, with 21 bases between. The whole variable domain, remainder taken from reference TRBV2 and TRBJ2-7, is EPEVTQTPSHQVTQMGQEVILRCVPISNHLYFYWYRQILGQKVEFLVSFYNNEISEKSEIFDDQFSVERPDGSNFTLKIRSTKLEDSAMYFCASSEVLFRESQDEQYFGPGTRLTVT.

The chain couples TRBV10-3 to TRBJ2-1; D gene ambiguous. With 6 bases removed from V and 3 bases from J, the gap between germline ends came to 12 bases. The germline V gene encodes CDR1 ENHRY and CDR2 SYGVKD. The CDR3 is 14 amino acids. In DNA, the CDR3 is TGTGCCATCAGACTTGACAAAGACTACAATGAGCAGTTCTTC. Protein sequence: CAIRLDKDYNEQFF.

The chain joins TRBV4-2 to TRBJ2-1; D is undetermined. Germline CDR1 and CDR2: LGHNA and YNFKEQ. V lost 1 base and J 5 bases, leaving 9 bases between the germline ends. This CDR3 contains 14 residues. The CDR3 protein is CASSQGLGHNEQFF. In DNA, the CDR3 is TGTGCCAGCAGCCAAGGATTGGGCCACAATGAGCAGTTCTTC.

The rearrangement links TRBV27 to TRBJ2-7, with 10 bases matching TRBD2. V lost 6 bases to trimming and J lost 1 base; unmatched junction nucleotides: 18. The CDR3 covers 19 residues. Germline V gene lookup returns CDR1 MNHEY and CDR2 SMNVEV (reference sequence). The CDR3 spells CASRDIRLAGGFPSYEQYF. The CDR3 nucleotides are TGTGCCAGCAGAGATATTAGATTAGCGGGAGGTTTCCCATCCTACGAGCAGTACTTC.

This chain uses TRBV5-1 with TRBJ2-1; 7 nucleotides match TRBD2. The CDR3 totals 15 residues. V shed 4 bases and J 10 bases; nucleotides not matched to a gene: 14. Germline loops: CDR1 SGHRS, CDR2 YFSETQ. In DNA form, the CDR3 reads TGCGCCAGCAGCCCTAAAGTCGGGAGGCGTCGAGAGCAGTTCTTC. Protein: CASSPKVGRRREQFF.